Listed here are 32 T cell receptor beta chains from one sample, sequenced in a study of blood T cell repertoires in COVID-19. Sequenced by immunoSEQ multiplex PCR; TCRdb stores in-frame clones only, minus some. The table has about 190,000 clones, roughly 80% seen once. The sample was PBMCs or T cells enriched from blood (not recorded which). The origin of the receptors is a woman between 25 and 40 years old who had recovered from COVID-19.

This chain connects TRBV7-6 to TRBJ1-1; TRBD1 matches at 10 bases. After removal of 2 bases from V and 5 bases from J, the junction contained 14 bases not matched to a gene. Germline V gene lookup returns CDR1 SGHVS and CDR2 FNYEAQ. This CDR3 spans 18 amino acids. CDR3 amino acids: CASSLTRLRQGAITEAFF. Written as DNA, the CDR3 is TGTGCCAGCAGCTTAACCCGGCTGCGACAGGGGGCAATAACTGAAGCTTTCTTT.

The V and J genes are TRBV27 and TRBJ1-6; the match to TRBD1 covers 7 bases. V trimming: 5 bases; J trimming: 3 bases; junction bases outside the gene matches: 7. Per the germline V gene, CDR1 is MNHEY and CDR2 is SMNVEV (reference sequence). The CDR3 extends over 16 amino acids. CDR3 in DNA: TGTGCCAGCAGTCTTAGACAGGGCTACTATAATTCACCCCTCCACTTT. Translated: CASSLRQGYYNSPLHF.

The chain links TRBV5-4 to TRBJ1-1; 12 nucleotides line up with TRBD1. This CDR3 is 15 amino acids long. Germline lookup yields CDR1 SGHNT and CDR2 YYREEE (reference sequence). With 0 bases clipped from V and 10 bases from J, the junction kept 7 bases outside the gene matches. Here the CDR3 reads CASSLEGQGALVAFF. CDR3 coding DNA: TGTGCCAGCAGCTTGGAGGGACAGGGGGCTCTAGTAGCTTTCTTT.

The chain combines TRBV18 with TRBJ2-6; 8 positions agree with TRBD2. The CDR3 sequence is 16 residues long. The J segment lost 0 bases and the V segment lost 4 bases, leaving 2 bases of the junction unmatched. Per the germline V gene, CDR1 is KGHSH and CDR2 is LQKENI. CDR3 nucleotides: TGTGCCAGCTCACTAGCGGGGAACTCTGGGGCCAACGTCCTGACTTTC. Amino acids: CASSLAGNSGANVLTF.

The gene calls are TRBV7-2 and TRBJ2-5, with 9 bases matching TRBD1. Germline V gene data show CDR1 as SGHTA and CDR2 as FQGNSA. Trimming cost V 7 bases and J 3 bases; bases outside gene matches: 9. The CDR3 is 15 residues long. CDR3 residues: CASTRPGQGEETQYF. The CDR3 region has the DNA TGTGCCAGCACCAGACCGGGACAGGGAGAAGAGACCCAGTACTTC.

V and J are TRBV4-1 and TRBJ1-1; 10 nucleotides line up with TRBD1. V gave up 4 bases and J gave up 1 base; unmatched junction bases: 9. Germline loops: CDR1 MGHRA, CDR2 YSYEKL. This CDR3 is built from 17 residues. The CDR3 DNA reads as TGCGCCAGCAGCCGAGAAGGGACAGGGGTAAAGAACACTGAAGCTTTCTTT. Protein sequence: CASSREGTGVKNTEAFF.

This rearrangement joins TRBV7-2 to TRBJ1-1, with D possibly being TRBD1 (6 bases). V was trimmed by 3 bases and J by 1 base, leaving 6 bases between them. The CDR3 has 13 amino acids. The germline V gene has CDR1 SGHTA and CDR2 FQGNSA. The CDR3 DNA is TGTGCCAGCAGCTTCAGGGGGAACACTGAAGCTTTCTTT. Its translation: CASSFRGNTEAFF.

The chain carries TRBV6-4 and TRBJ1-1, with a weak D call TRBD1 (5 bases). The germline V gene has CDR1 MRHNA and CDR2 SNTAGT. The CDR3 is made up of 14 amino acids. V was shortened by 2 bases and J by 0 bases, with 7 bases between the two germline ends. CDR3: CASSDGGMNTEAFF. The CDR3, as DNA: TGTGCCAGCAGTGACGGGGGGATGAACACTGAAGCTTTCTTT.

There are a few counts of this clone. The chain is built from TRBV11-1 and TRBJ1-2; D uncertain. Germline assignment: CDR1 SGHAT and CDR2 FQDESV (reference sequence). The CDR3 consists of 16 residues. V was shortened by 1 base and J by 4 bases, with 16 bases between the two germline ends. In DNA, the CDR3 is TGTGCCAGCAGCTTAGGCGGTCCAGATCCCTCCTATGGCTACACCTTC. Translation gives CASSLGGPDPSYGYTF.

The rearrangement uses TRBV7-2 and TRBJ2-7; the match to TRBD1 covers 8 bases. V shed 5 bases, J shed 5 bases, and the junction held 8 bases outside the gene matches. CDR3 size: 14 residues. Germline assignment: CDR1 SGHTA and CDR2 FQGNSA. CDR3 bases: TGTGCCAGCAGCCCCGGACAGGGTTTCCACGAGCAGTACTTC. It yields the protein CASSPGQGFHEQYF.

The chain employs TRBV3-1 (or the pseudogene TRBV3-2) and TRBJ1-1, with D possibly being TRBD1 (6 bases). The germline V and J ends were trimmed by 4 bases and 6 bases, with 12 bases remaining between them. The CDR3 covers 13 residues. CDR1 is LGHDT, CDR2 YNNKEL, per germline (reference sequence). The CDR3 is CASSPAGGPEAFF. The CDR3 nucleotides are TGTGCCAGCAGCCCGGCCGGGGGGCCTGAAGCTTTCTTT.

On this clone: The identical CDR3 is also encoded by other nucleotide sequences in the sample. J is TRBJ1-5 and V is TRBV27; weak D call: TRBD1 (6 bases). CDR1 and CDR2 (germline): MNHEY, SMNVEV (reference sequence). V gave up 2 bases and J gave up 7 bases, with 6 bases separating them. This CDR3 spans 12 amino acids. The CDR3 loop reads CASSLRGQPQHF. CDR3 nucleotides: TGTGCCAGCAGTTTAAGGGGGCAGCCCCAGCATTTT.

The chain is built from TRBV27 and TRBJ2-1; 11 bases match TRBD2. Germline values: CDR1 MNHEY, CDR2 SMNVEV (reference sequence). The CDR3 totals 16 residues. Unmatched junction bases numbered 8, after V lost 3 bases and J lost 7 bases. The chain's CDR3 is CASSFLAGGGSNEQFF. The CDR3 DNA reads as TGTGCCAGCAGTTTCCTAGCGGGAGGAGGGTCGAATGAGCAGTTCTTC.

This clone has only one observation. This chain uses TRBV7-3 with TRBJ1-2; TRBD1 matches at 10 bases. This CDR3 has 16 residues. Trimming removed 2 bases from V and 3 bases from J; junction bases left unmatched: 6. Germline values: CDR1 SGHTA, CDR2 FQGTGA. The CDR3 DNA sequence: TGTGCCAGCAGCTTAGGGGGGACAGGGGTGTACTATGGCTACACCTTC. Translation: CASSLGGTGVYYGYTF.

This clone was recorded once. CDR3 nucleotide sequence: TGTGCCAGCAGCAAAGATGTCCCAGCTAAATACCTTGGAGAACGGGGGTCCCACAATGAGCAGTTCTTC. Amino acid sequence: CASSKDVPAKYLGERGSHNEQFF. The chain joins TRBV21-1 to TRBJ2-1; the table's D call TRBD2 went unverified against the DNA. TRBV21-1 is assigned pseudogene status. This CDR3 region has 23 residues.

This clone showed up just a few times. This chain uses TRBV12-5 with TRBJ1-1; D not resolved. Germline loops: CDR1 LGHNT, CDR2 FRNRAP. Trimming took off 6 bases at V and 6 bases at J, with 14 bases between the two ends. There are 13 residues in the CDR3. The DNA for the CDR3 is TGTGCTAGTGGCACTAACGGTCCGTCTGAAGCTTTCTTT. Its protein is CASGTNGPSEAFF.

The chain employs TRBV12-3 or TRBV12-4 and TRBJ2-1, with D possibly TRBD2 on 6 matching bases. V gave up 2 bases and J gave up 11 bases, with 10 bases separating them. The CDR3 is made up of 12 amino acids. CDR3 coding DNA: TGTGCCAGCAGTTTAAAACGCGGGAAGCAGTTCTTC. This encodes CASSLKRGKQFF.

This clone showed up just a few times. Germline is not matched at one junction end, which may reflect a read error. The chain is built from TRBV3-1 (or the pseudogene TRBV3-2) and TRBJ1-1; 8 nucleotides match TRBD1. This CDR3 comprises 12 residues. The germline CDR1 and CDR2 sequences are LGHDT and YNNKEL (reference sequence). The CDR3 nucleotides are TGTGCCAGCCGGACAGGGAACTCTGAAGCTTTCTTT. It translates to CASRTGNSEAFF.

This clone was recorded only once. The chain joins TRBV6-1 to TRBJ2-5, with D tentatively TRBD1 (6 bases). This CDR3 has 19 residues. Deletions cut 0 bases from V and 5 bases from J, with 25 bases between. The V gene's germline CDR1 is MNHNS and CDR2 SASEGT. CDR3 bases: TGTGCCAGCAGTGAAGCGCTAGGGACCGGGGACATTTCCGGGGAGACCCAGTACTTC. Translation gives CASSEALGTGDISGETQYF.

This clone was observed once. The rearrangement links TRBV2 to TRBJ2-7, with D possibly being TRBD1 (6 bases). The CDR3 length is 15 residues. Trimming removed 4 bases at V and 0 bases at J, with 13 bases between. Germline V gene data show CDR1 as SNHLY and CDR2 as FYNNEI. CDR3 nucleotides: TGTGCCAGCAGTGGACGACAGGCGAGCTCCTACGAGCAGTACTTC. It encodes CASSGRQASSYEQYF.

The chain uses TRBV30 and TRBJ2-3; TRBD2 might be the D (6 bases). CDR3 length equals 13 residues. Germline V gives CDR1 GTSNPN, CDR2 SVGIG (reference sequence). V was trimmed by 0 bases and J by 4 bases, leaving 8 bases between them. In nucleotides, the CDR3 is TGTGCCTGGAGTGTACGACTAGCAGATACGCAGTATTTT. This translates into CAWSVRLADTQYF.

V gene TRBV29-1 combines with J gene TRBJ1-2, with 8 positions matching TRBD1. V trimming: 8 bases; J trimming: 1 base; junction bases outside the gene matches: 9. From germline, CDR1 is SQVTM and CDR2 ANQGSEA. The length of the CDR3 is 14 residues. CDR3 sequence (DNA): TGCAGCACCGAGGGCAGGGGGCTTAACTATGGCTACACCTTC. Translation gives CSTEGRGLNYGYTF.

This clone was counted once. The rearrangement links TRBV30 to TRBJ1-5; 7 nucleotides agree with TRBD1. This CDR3 is built from 16 residues. V trimming: 2 bases; J trimming: 0 bases; junction bases outside the gene matches: 7. Germline V gives CDR1 GTSNPN, CDR2 SVGIG (reference sequence). CDR3 protein: CAWSSPTGFSNQPQHF. CDR3 coding DNA: TGTGCCTGGAGTAGTCCGACAGGGTTTAGCAATCAGCCCCAGCATTTT.

The rearrangement uses TRBV5-1 and TRBJ2-2; TRBD1 is a possible D gene (5 bases). CDR3 length: 14 amino acids. Trimming pared 2 bases from V and 0 bases from J, leaving 5 bases between. Per the germline V gene, CDR1 is SGHRS and CDR2 is YFSETQ. The CDR3 coding sequence is TGCGCCAGCAGCTTCAGGGCGAACACCGGGGAGCTGTTTTTT. Residues: CASSFRANTGELFF.

The V gene is TRBV29-1, the J gene TRBJ1-1, with D perhaps matching TRBD1 (5 bases). The CDR3 totals 11 residues. Trimming left V 6 bases short and J 8 bases short, with 13 bases between. Germline assignment: CDR1 SQVTM and CDR2 ANQGSEA. The CDR3 loop reads CSVWYGGEAFF. CDR3 in DNA: TGCAGCGTGTGGTATGGGGGGGAAGCTTTCTTT. Together with reference TRBV29-1 and TRBJ1-1, the CDR3 gives the full variable domain: SAVISQKPSRDICQRGTSLTIQCQVDSQVTMMFWYRQQPGQSLTLIATANQGSEATYESGFVIDKFPISRPNLTFSTLTVSNMSPEDSSIYLCSVWYGGEAFFGQGTRLTVV.

This chain links TRBV15 with TRBJ1-1, with D possibly TRBD1 on 5 matching bases. The CDR3 sequence is 15 residues long. Deletions cut 9 bases from V and 1 base from J, with 18 bases between. The germline V gene encodes CDR1 LNHNV and CDR2 YYDKDF (reference sequence). The CDR3 coding sequence is TGTGCCACAACTAAGGGGCAGGCGGAGAACACTGAAGCTTTCTTT. This codes for CATTKGQAENTEAFF.

The chain links TRBV5-1 to TRBJ1-6, with D tentatively TRBD1 (5 bases). Looked up from germline, CDR1 is SGHRS and CDR2 is YFSETQ. Between the trimmed V and J ends, which lost 4 bases and 7 bases, there was a span of 15 bases. CDR3 length: 15 residues. The DNA of the CDR3 is TGCGCCAGCAGCGCCGGGGTCGGGGGGAATTCACCCCTCCACTTT. It is translated as CASSAGVGGNSPLHF.

This CDR3 reads CASSQEGDSTDTQYF. For the CDR3, the DNA is TGCGCCAGCAGCCAAGAAGGGGACTCCACAGATACGCAGTATTTT. This chain connects TRBV4-1 to TRBJ2-3; the D gene is possibly TRBD2 (6 bases). From germline, CDR1 is MGHRA and CDR2 YSYEKL. Trimming stripped 0 bases from V and 2 bases from J, with 9 bases between. The CDR3 runs 15 residues.

The chain couples TRBV4-1 to TRBJ2-1; D remains ambiguous. This CDR3 comprises 14 residues. Trimming shortened V by 2 bases and J by 4 bases, and 9 bases separated the two germline ends. The germline CDR1 and CDR2 sequences are MGHRA and YSYEKL. The CDR3 DNA reads TGCGCCAGCAGCCAACTAAGACTGTACAATGAGCAGTTCTTC. Its translation is CASSQLRLYNEQFF.

This clone was found many times. J is TRBJ2-2 and V is TRBV15; possible D gene TRBD1, 6 bases. There are 15 residues in the CDR3. Germline loops: CDR1 LNHNV, CDR2 YYDKDF (reference sequence). Trimming took off 4 bases at V and 9 bases at J, with 18 bases between the two ends. CDR3 sequence (DNA): TGTGCCACCAGCACCCGACAGGTCGAGGTCAGGGAGCTGTTTTTT. It yields the protein CATSTRQVEVRELFF.

This sequence joins TRBV5-5 and TRBJ2-7; D perhaps matches TRBD2 (6 bases). Germline CDR1 reads SGHKS; CDR2 reads YYEKEE (reference sequence). The V end lost 5 bases, the J end lost 3 bases, and 18 bases lay between the germline ends. The CDR3 spans 15 residues. The CDR3 loop reads CASRPAGLPHYEQYF. CDR3 DNA sequence: TGTGCCAGCAGGCCCGCGGGACTCCCTCACTACGAGCAGTACTTC.

This rearrangement joins TRBV15 to TRBJ1-5, with D unclear. V was cut by 0 bases and J by 5 bases, with 5 bases left in between. The length of the CDR3 is 13 residues. The germline CDR1 and CDR2 sequences are LNHNV and YYDKDF (reference sequence). CDR3: CATSRDPDQPQHF. The CDR3 DNA sequence: TGTGCCACCAGCAGAGACCCGGATCAGCCCCAGCATTTT. Together with reference TRBV15 and TRBJ1-5, the CDR3 gives the full variable domain: DAMVIQNPRYQVTQFGKPVTLSCSQTLNHNVMYWYQQKSSQAPKLLFHYYDKDFNNEADTPDNFQSRRPNTSFCFLDIRSPGLGDTAMYLCATSRDPDQPQHFGDGTRLSIL.